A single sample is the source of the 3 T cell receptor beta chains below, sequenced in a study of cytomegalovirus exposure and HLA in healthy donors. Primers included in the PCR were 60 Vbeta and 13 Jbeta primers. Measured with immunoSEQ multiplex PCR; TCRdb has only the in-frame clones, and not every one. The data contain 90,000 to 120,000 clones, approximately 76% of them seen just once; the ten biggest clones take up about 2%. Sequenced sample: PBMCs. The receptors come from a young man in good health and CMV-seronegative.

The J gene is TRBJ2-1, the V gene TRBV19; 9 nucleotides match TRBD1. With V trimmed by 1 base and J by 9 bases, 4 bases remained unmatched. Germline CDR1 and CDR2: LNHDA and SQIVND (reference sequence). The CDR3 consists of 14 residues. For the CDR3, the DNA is TGTGCCAGTAGTATAGGGGACAGGGCAGGTGAGCAGTTCTTC. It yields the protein CASSIGDRAGEQFF.

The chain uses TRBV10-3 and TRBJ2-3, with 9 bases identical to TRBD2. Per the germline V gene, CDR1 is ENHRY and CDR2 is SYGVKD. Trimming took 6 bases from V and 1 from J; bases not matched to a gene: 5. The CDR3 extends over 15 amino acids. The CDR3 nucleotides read TGTGCCATCAGCATTAGCGGGGGCGGCACAGATACGCAGTATTTT. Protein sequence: CAISISGGGTDTQYF.

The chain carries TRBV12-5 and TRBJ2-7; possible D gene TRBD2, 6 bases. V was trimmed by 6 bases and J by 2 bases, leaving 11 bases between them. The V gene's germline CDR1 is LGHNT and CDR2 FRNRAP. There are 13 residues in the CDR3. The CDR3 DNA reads TGTGCTAGTGGGAGGGGAGGCCCCTACGAGCAGTACTTC. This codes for CASGRGGPYEQYF.